These 28 T cell receptor beta chains were all obtained from the same sample, sequenced in a study of human T cells and chemical hapten exposure. TCRdb ran MiXCR on the RACE reads and lists one entry per CDR3 protein. The sample has 35,000 to 40,000 distinct CDR3 sequences; about 10% are singletons. The time point is: pre-sensitization, week 0. The sample's treatment: therapeutic diphenylcyclopropenone sensitization with weekly scalp DPC. The input for sequencing was whole blood, taken in connection with sensitization to the hapten diphenylcyclopropenone (DPC). These receptors came from a man aged 25 to 40 with alopecia areata. Some clones in this sample may be carry-over from other donors' samples.

This chain connects TRBV10-3 to TRBJ2-1; D is unclear. Germline V lookup: CDR1 ENHRY, CDR2 SYGVKD. The V and J ends lost 1 base and 8 bases respectively, with 3 bases between them. This CDR3 region has 11 residues. CDR3 region: CAISEFDEQFF. In nucleotides, the CDR3 is TGTGCCATCAGTGAGTTCGATGAGCAGTTCTTC.

This clonotype was counted at least ten times. The V and J genes are TRBV7-8 and TRBJ2-2, with unresolved D. CDR1 SGHVS and CDR2 FQNEAQ come from the germline V gene. V gave up 5 bases and J gave up 0 bases, with 19 bases separating them. The CDR3 covers 18 residues. This chain's CDR3 is CASSARRWVATNTGELFF. In DNA, the CDR3 is TGTGCCAGCAGCGCCCGCCGTTGGGTAGCAACGAACACCGGGGAGCTGTTTTTT.

Many counts were recorded for this clonotype. V is TRBV5-1 and J is TRBJ1-6; 9 bases map to TRBD1. Germline V lookup: CDR1 SGHRS, CDR2 YFSETQ. The trim removed 4 bases at V and 10 bases at J, leaving 6 bases unmatched. The CDR3 spans 14 residues. The CDR3 loop reads CASSTGTGNSPLHF. The CDR3 DNA follows: TGCGCCAGCAGCACCGGGACAGGGAACTCACCCCTCCACTTT.

This clonotype was picked up a small number of times. J is TRBJ2-1 and V is TRBV5-6, with TRBD2 matching 15 bases. The CDR3 length is 15 residues. Trimming took 4 bases from V and 7 from J; bases not matched to a gene: 3. Germline assignment: CDR1 SGHDT and CDR2 YYEEEE. This chain's CDR3 is CASSPGTSGRNEQFF. The CDR3 DNA reads as TGTGCCAGCAGCCCCGGGACTAGCGGGAGGAATGAGCAGTTCTTC.

The sample holds a few counts of this clonotype. The rearrangement uses TRBV5-1 and TRBJ1-2; D is unresolved. The V gene lost 2 bases and the J gene lost 2 bases, with 13 bases spanning the gap. This CDR3 is 15 amino acids long. In germline, CDR1 is SGHRS, CDR2 YFSETQ. CDR3 amino acids: CASSLTEGRNYGYTF. In nucleotides, the CDR3 is TGCGCCAGCAGCTTAACGGAGGGAAGGAACTATGGCTACACCTTC.

The CDR3 coding sequence is TGTGCCAGCAGCGTAGAGCCGGCGTACCAAGAGACCCAGTACTTC. Its protein product is CASSVEPAYQETQYF. V usage is TRBV9 and J usage is TRBJ2-5; D call uncertain. The CDR3 runs 15 residues. CDR1 and CDR2 (germline): SGDLS, YYNGEE. V lost 0 bases, J lost 0 bases, and 9 bases lay in between.

This clonotype was picked up many times. The rearrangement uses TRBV11-2 and TRBJ2-5; 10 nucleotides align to TRBD2. Germline trimming cut 5 bases from V and 2 bases from J; bases unmatched to any gene: 8. Looked up from germline, CDR1 is SGHAT and CDR2 is FQNNGV. The CDR3 has 16 residues. The CDR3 sequence is CASSVRGLAEQETQYF. As DNA, the CDR3 is TGTGCCAGCAGCGTGCGAGGACTAGCGGAACAAGAGACCCAGTACTTC.

The table lists this clonotype with many counts. The chain uses TRBV5-1 and TRBJ2-3, with TRBD1 identical over 9 bases. The CDR3 is 16 residues long. Germline V CDR1 and CDR2: SGHRS, YFSETQ. Trimming cost V 0 bases and J 4 bases; bases outside gene matches: 6. The CDR3 region is CASSLGRTGVSDTQYF. For the CDR3, the DNA is TGCGCCAGCAGCTTGGGACGGACAGGGGTGTCAGATACGCAGTATTTT.

In this sample, this clonotype turned up many times. The chain carries TRBV11-3 and TRBJ2-4, with D possibly TRBD1 on 6 matching bases. This CDR3 is built from 16 residues. Trimming stripped 0 bases from V and 9 bases from J, with 18 bases between. Germline V gene sequence: CDR1 SGHNT, CDR2 YENEEA. In DNA, the CDR3 is TGTGCCAGCAGCTTAGAGTCCGCTCAGGGGATTGGCATTCAGTACTTC. Protein: CASSLESAQGIGIQYF.

This clonotype was seen many times. The chain has TRBV3-1 and TRBJ1-4, with TRBD1 as a possible D gene (5 bases). V was pared by 0 bases and J by 6 bases, with 11 bases between. CDR3 length: 15 residues. Germline lookup yields CDR1 LGHDT and CDR2 YNNKEL (reference sequence). The CDR3 DNA reads as TGTGCCAGCAGCCAAGATATGGGGGTAGATGAAAAACTGTTTTTT. It specifies CASSQDMGVDEKLFF.

This clonotype was detected many times. The chain employs TRBV29-1 and TRBJ2-7; D gene ambiguous. This CDR3 has 12 amino acids. Germline values: CDR1 SQVTM, CDR2 ANQGSEA. V was shortened by 4 bases and J by 0 bases, with 7 bases between the two germline ends. CDR3 bases: TGCAGCGTTGGCCGGAGCTCCTACGAGCAGTACTTC. Translated: CSVGRSSYEQYF.

The chain joins TRBV5-5 to TRBJ2-3, with TRBD2 identical over 12 bases. V lost 1 base to trimming and J lost 2 bases; unmatched junction nucleotides: 11. The CDR3 spans 19 residues. Germline CDR1 and CDR2: SGHKS and YYEKEE (reference sequence). CDR3 DNA: TGTGCCAGCAGCTTGAGGACTAGCGGGATGGTGGAGCCCACAGATACGCAGTATTTT. Translated: CASSLRTSGMVEPTDTQYF.

This clonotype was counted only a few times. This chain links TRBV9 with TRBJ2-1; 7 bases align to TRBD1. V gave up 3 bases and J gave up 7 bases; unmatched junction bases: 13. Germline CDR1 SGDLS, CDR2 YYNGEE. This CDR3 spans 16 amino acids. The chain's CDR3 is CASSGRRDSYTNEQFF. The CDR3 DNA sequence: TGTGCCAGCAGCGGACGCCGGGACAGTTATACAAATGAGCAGTTCTTC.

This clonotype was detected ten times or more. This chain uses TRBV7-2 with TRBJ2-1; 8 bases line up with TRBD2. The CDR3 loop spans 13 amino acids. Per germline, CDR1 SGHTA and CDR2 FQGNSA. J lost 9 bases, V lost 4 bases, and 5 bases had no gene match. CDR3 loop: CASSSRTSGEQFF. DNA of the CDR3: TGTGCCAGCAGCTCGAGAACTAGCGGTGAGCAGTTCTTC.

This clonotype showed up many times. The V and J genes are TRBV20-1 and TRBJ2-4, with D possibly called TRBD1 or TRBD2 (5 bases each). Germline V gene sequence: CDR1 DFQATT, CDR2 SNEGSKA (reference sequence). Trimming shortened V by 6 bases and J by 1 base, and 22 bases separated the two germline ends. The CDR3 is 17 amino acids. The CDR3 bases are TGCAGTGCGGACGGGTCCCAGGGTCGAGGGGCCAAAAACATTCAGTACTTC. This codes for CSADGSQGRGAKNIQYF.

The sample holds many counts of this clonotype. The chain couples TRBV5-4 to TRBJ2-5; 8 bases are a match to TRBD2. V shed 3 bases, J shed 0 bases, and the junction held 7 bases outside the gene matches. Germline loops: CDR1 SGHNT, CDR2 YYREEE (reference sequence). The CDR3 runs to 16 residues. The CDR3 protein is CASSSASGPNQETQYF. CDR3 coding DNA: TGTGCCAGCAGCTCCGCTAGCGGGCCCAACCAAGAGACCCAGTACTTC.

Points on this clonotype: Given a much more abundant clone one base away, this may be a read error. The chain couples TRBV9 to TRBJ2-7, with a weak D call TRBD2 (7 bases). The CDR3 runs to 16 residues. V was cut by 0 bases and J by 2 bases, with 15 bases left in between. The germline gives CDR1 SGDLS, CDR2 YYNGEE. This chain's CDR3 is CASSVGARGAAYEQYF. The CDR3 DNA is TGTGCCAGCAGCGTAGGGGCCCGGGGGGCGGCCTACGAGCAGTACTTC.

The chain is built from TRBV19 and TRBJ2-3; TRBD2 aligns across 8 bases. The germline V gene has CDR1 LNHDA and CDR2 SQIVND (reference sequence). The CDR3 length is 16 residues. V was pared by 3 bases and J by 4 bases, with 9 bases of the junction left unmatched. CDR3 amino acids: CASSISPAGGADTQYF. In DNA form, the CDR3 reads TGTGCCAGTAGTATTTCGCCCGCGGGGGGTGCAGATACGCAGTATTTT.

The chain combines TRBV12-3 or TRBV12-4 with TRBJ2-4; 10 positions agree with TRBD2. This CDR3 has 14 amino acids. V gave up 1 base and J gave up 16 bases; unmatched junction bases: 10. CDR3 in DNA: TGTGCCAGCAGTTTAGGTGTAGCGGGAGGCCTATTTTACTTC. It encodes CASSLGVAGGLFYF.

In its sample, this clonotype was seen many times. The rearrangement uses TRBV29-1 and TRBJ1-1, with 8 bases matching TRBD1. There are 13 residues in the CDR3. V shed 7 bases and J 1 base; nucleotides not matched to a gene: 5. Per germline, CDR1 SQVTM and CDR2 ANQGSEA. The CDR3 protein is CSGGQGTNTEAFF. In DNA form, the CDR3 reads TGCAGCGGCGGACAGGGAACGAACACTGAAGCTTTCTTT.

This chain connects TRBV6-6 to TRBJ1-5, with TRBD1 as a possible D gene (6 bases). From germline, CDR1 is MNHNY and CDR2 SVGAGI (reference sequence). Between the trimmed V and J ends, which lost 2 bases and 4 bases, there was a span of 12 bases. There are 15 residues in the CDR3. DNA of the CDR3: TGTGCCAGCAGTTACCCGACCGGACAGAATCAGCCCCAGCATTTT. Its protein product is CASSYPTGQNQPQHF.

In its sample, this clonotype was seen many times. The gene calls are TRBV3-1 and TRBJ2-5; the match to TRBD2 covers 8 bases. The V and J ends lost 0 bases and 2 bases, in that order; junction bases with no gene match: 11. The CDR3 extends over 18 amino acids. Germline V CDR1 and CDR2: LGHDT, YNNKEL (reference sequence). The CDR3 loop reads CASSQEPLTGTSQETQYF. The CDR3 region has the DNA TGTGCCAGCAGCCAAGAACCCCTTACCGGGACTAGTCAAGAGACCCAGTACTTC.

The genes are TRBV7-2 and TRBJ2-4, with 7 bases identical to TRBD2. The V gene end was trimmed by 0 bases and the J gene end by 0 bases; junction bases not matched to a gene: 2. Germline CDR1 reads SGHTA; CDR2 reads FQGNSA. This CDR3 has 16 amino acids. This CDR3 is CASSLAAGLAKNIQYF. The CDR3 DNA reads as TGTGCCAGCAGCTTAGCAGCGGGGCTAGCCAAAAACATTCAGTACTTC. Full variable domain (outside the CDR3, taken from reference TRBV7-2 and TRBJ2-4): GAGVSQSPSNKVTEKGKDVELRCDPISGHTALYWYRQSLGQGLEFLIYFQGNSAPDKSGLPSDRFSAERTGGSVSTLTIQRTQQEDSAVYLCASSLAAGLAKNIQYFGAGTRLSVL.

This clonotype was detected ten times or more. V gene TRBV7-6 combines with J gene TRBJ2-1, with 10 nucleotides matching TRBD2. The CDR3 covers 16 residues. The germline V gene encodes CDR1 SGHVS and CDR2 FNYEAQ. The trim removed 2 bases at V and 6 bases at J, leaving 7 bases unmatched. The CDR3 loop is CASSLSGLAAPNEQFF. DNA for the CDR3: TGTGCCAGCAGCTTATCTGGACTAGCGGCCCCCAATGAGCAGTTCTTC.

Many counts were recorded for this clonotype. The rearrangement joins TRBV7-6 to TRBJ2-3; D gene uncertain. The germline V gene encodes CDR1 SGHVS and CDR2 FNYEAQ. V lost 2 bases to trimming and J lost 0 bases, with 6 bases between them. The CDR3 has 14 amino acids. DNA for the CDR3: TGTGCCAGCAGCTTACTGGAGAGCACAGATACGCAGTATTTT. Translated: CASSLLESTDTQYF.

Ten or more counts support this clonotype. The chain uses TRBV3-1 and TRBJ2-5; D might be TRBD1 (6 bases). Trimming left V 0 bases short and J 3 bases short, with 11 bases between. CDR3 length: 15 residues. Germline values: CDR1 LGHDT, CDR2 YNNKEL (reference sequence). This CDR3 reads CASSQDRQGKETQYF. The CDR3 bases are TGTGCCAGCAGCCAAGATAGGCAGGGGAAAGAGACCCAGTACTTC.

This clonotype has at least ten counts. V gene TRBV6-2 or TRBV6-3 combines with J gene TRBJ1-6; D gene unclear. The CDR3 runs to 14 residues. V was cut by 2 bases and J by 4 bases, with 6 bases left in between. Germline loops: CDR1 MNHEY, CDR2 SVGEGT. In nucleotides, the CDR3 is TGTGCCAGCAGTTACGGGCAGTATAATTCACCCCTCCACTTT. Its protein product is CASSYGQYNSPLHF.

This clonotype was counted many times. The rearrangement uses TRBV27 and TRBJ2-7; D is uncertain. Trimming left V 0 bases short and J 3 bases short, with 9 bases between. Germline lookup yields CDR1 MNHEY and CDR2 SMNVEV (reference sequence). The CDR3 consists of 14 residues. This CDR3 reads CASSLSSGYYEQYF. CDR3 bases: TGTGCCAGCAGTTTATCGAGTGGCTACTACGAGCAGTACTTC.